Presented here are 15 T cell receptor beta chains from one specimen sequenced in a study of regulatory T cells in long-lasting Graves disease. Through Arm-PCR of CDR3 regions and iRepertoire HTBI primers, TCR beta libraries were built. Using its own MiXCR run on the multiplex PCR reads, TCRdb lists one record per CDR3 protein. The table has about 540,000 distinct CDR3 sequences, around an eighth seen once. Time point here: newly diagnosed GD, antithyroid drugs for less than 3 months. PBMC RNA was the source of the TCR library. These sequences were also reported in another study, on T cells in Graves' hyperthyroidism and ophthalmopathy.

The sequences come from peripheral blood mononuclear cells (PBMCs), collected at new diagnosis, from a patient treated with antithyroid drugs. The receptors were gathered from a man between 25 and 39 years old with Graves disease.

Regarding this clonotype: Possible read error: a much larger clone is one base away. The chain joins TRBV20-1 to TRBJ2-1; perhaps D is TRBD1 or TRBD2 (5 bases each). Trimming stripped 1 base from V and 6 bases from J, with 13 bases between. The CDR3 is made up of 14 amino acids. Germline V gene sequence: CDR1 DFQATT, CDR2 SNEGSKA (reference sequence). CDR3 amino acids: CSARGDLSFNEQFF. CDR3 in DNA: TGCAGTGCTAGAGGGGACCTAAGCTTCAATGAGCAGTTCTTC.

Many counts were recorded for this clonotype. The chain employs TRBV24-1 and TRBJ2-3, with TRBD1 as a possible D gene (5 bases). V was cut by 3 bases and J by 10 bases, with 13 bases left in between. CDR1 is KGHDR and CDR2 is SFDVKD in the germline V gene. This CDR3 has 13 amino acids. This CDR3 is CATSDMGLVPQYF. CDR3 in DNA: TGTGCCACCAGTGATATGGGGCTCGTTCCGCAGTATTTT.

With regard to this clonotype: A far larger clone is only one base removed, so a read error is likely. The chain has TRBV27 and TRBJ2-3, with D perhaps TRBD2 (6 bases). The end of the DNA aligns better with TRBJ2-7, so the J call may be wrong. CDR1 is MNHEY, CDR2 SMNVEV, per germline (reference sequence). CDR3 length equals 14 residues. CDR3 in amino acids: CASSFWGDGGEQYF. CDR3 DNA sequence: TGTGCCAGCAGTTTCTGGGGGGACGGGGGTGAGCAGTACTTC.

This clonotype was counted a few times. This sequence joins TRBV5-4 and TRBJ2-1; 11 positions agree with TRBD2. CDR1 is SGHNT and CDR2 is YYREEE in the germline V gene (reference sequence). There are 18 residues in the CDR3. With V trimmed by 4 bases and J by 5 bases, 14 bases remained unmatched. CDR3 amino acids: CASSPRLAGNRPDNEQFF. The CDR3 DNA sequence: TGTGCCAGCAGCCCCCGACTAGCGGGAAACCGCCCCGACAATGAGCAGTTCTTC.

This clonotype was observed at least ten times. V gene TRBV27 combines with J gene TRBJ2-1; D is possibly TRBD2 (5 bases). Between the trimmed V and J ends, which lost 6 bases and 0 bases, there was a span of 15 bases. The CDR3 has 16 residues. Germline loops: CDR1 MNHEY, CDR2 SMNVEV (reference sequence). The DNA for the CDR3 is TGTGCCAGCAGATCCTGGACGGGAAGCTCCTACAATGAGCAGTTCTTC. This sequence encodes CASRSWTGSSYNEQFF.

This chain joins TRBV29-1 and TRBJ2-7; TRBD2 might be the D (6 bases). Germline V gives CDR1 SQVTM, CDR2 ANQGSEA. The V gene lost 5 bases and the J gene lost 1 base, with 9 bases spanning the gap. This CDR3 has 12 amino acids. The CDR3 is CSVFGGSYEQYF. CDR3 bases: TGCAGCGTTTTCGGGGGATCCTACGAGCAGTACTTC.

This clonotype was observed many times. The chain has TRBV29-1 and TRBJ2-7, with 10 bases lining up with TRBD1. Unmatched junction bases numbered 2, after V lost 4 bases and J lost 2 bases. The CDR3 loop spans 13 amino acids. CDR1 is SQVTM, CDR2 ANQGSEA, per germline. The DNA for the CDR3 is TGCAGCGTTGGGGACAGGGGACCCTACGAGCAGTACTTC. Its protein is CSVGDRGPYEQYF.

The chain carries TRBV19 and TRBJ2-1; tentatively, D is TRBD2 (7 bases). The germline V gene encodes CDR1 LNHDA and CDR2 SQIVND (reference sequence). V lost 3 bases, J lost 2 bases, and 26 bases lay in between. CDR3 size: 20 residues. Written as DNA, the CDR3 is TGTGCCAGTAGTATGGGCCTAGCGGTCCAATGGGGACATACCTACAATGAGCAGTTCTTC. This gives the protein CASSMGLAVQWGHTYNEQFF.

CDR3 DNA sequence: TGCGCCAGCAGCTGGTTGATTGATTCACCCCTCCACTTT. The encoded protein is CASSWLIDSPLHF. The chain employs TRBV5-1 and TRBJ1-6; no reliable D call. The CDR3 consists of 13 residues. Looked up from germline, CDR1 is SGHRS and CDR2 is YFSETQ. Trimming took off 3 bases at V and 8 bases at J, with 9 bases between the two ends.

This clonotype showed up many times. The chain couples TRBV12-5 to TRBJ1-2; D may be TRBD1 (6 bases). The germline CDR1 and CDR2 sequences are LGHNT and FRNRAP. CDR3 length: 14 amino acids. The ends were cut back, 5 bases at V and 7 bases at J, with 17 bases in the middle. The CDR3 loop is CASGLRLQGSGYTF. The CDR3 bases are TGTGCTAGTGGTCTACGCCTACAGGGTTCTGGCTACACCTTC.

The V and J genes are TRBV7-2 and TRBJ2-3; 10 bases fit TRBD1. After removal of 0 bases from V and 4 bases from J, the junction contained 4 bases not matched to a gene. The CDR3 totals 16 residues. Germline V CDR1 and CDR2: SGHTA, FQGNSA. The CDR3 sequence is CASSLAGTGVPDTQYF. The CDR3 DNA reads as TGTGCCAGCAGCTTAGCCGGGACAGGGGTGCCAGATACGCAGTATTTT.

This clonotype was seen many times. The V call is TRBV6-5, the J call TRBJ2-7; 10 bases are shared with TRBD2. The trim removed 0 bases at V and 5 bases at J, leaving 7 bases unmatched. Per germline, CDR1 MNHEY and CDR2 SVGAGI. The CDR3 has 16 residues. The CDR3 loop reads CASSYSLASGSNEQYF. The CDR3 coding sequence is TGTGCCAGCAGTTACTCATTGGCTAGCGGGAGCAACGAGCAGTACTTC.

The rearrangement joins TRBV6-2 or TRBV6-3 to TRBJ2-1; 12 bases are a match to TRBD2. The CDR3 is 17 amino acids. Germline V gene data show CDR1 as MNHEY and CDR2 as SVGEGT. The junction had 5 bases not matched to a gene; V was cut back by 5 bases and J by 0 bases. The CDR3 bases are TGTGCCAGCAGTACAACTAGCGGGAGGACCTCCTACAATGAGCAGTTCTTC. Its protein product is CASSTTSGRTSYNEQFF.

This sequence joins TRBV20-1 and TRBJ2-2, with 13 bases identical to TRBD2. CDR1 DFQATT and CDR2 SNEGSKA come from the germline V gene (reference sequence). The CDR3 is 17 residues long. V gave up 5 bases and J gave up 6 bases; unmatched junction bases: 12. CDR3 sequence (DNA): TGCAGTGCTCGGACTAGCGGGAGTATCATAGGGGCCGGGGAGCTGTTTTTT. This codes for CSARTSGSIIGAGELFF.

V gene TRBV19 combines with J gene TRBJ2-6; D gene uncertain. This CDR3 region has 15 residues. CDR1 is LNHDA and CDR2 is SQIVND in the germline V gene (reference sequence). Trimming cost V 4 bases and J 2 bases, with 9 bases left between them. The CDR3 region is CASSNPGTGANVLTF. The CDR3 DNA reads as TGTGCCAGTAGTAACCCCGGTACTGGGGCCAACGTCCTGACTTTC.